The 21 T cell receptor beta chains presented below share a single source sample, sequenced in a study of shared clonotypes between healthy human individuals. Positively selected for CCR7, the CD45RO-negative cells used as naive CD8 cells excluded terminally differentiated effector memory CD45RA+ cells. Some clones are missing from TCRdb's copy, which holds only in-frame ones; the method was immunoSEQ multiplex PCR. The sample contains about 2,100,000 clones, more than 85% of which appear only once. The sequencing input was naive CD8+ T cells from PBMCs. These receptors were collected from a man younger than 35 in good health. Some clones in this sample may be carry-over from other donors' samples.

This clone was recorded only once. The chain recombines TRBV7-9 with TRBJ2-1, with D perhaps matching TRBD2 (5 bases). From germline, CDR1 is SEHNR and CDR2 FQNEAQ (reference sequence). This CDR3 has 14 amino acids. V was shortened by 5 bases and J by 8 bases, with 16 bases between the two germline ends. CDR3: CASSPWTDWDEQFF. The DNA of the CDR3 is TGTGCCAGCAGCCCTTGGACTGACTGGGATGAGCAGTTCTTC.

The chain uses TRBV4-1 and TRBJ1-6; D remains unclear. Germline loops: CDR1 MGHRA, CDR2 YSYEKL. V gave up 1 base and J gave up 8 bases, with 9 bases separating them. The CDR3 sequence is 14 residues long. In DNA form, the CDR3 reads TGCGCCAGCAGCCAAGGGCAGTTTGATTCACCCCTCCACTTT. Amino acids: CASSQGQFDSPLHF.

The chain uses TRBV4-1 and TRBJ2-2; no clear D gene. From germline, CDR1 is MGHRA and CDR2 YSYEKL. V dropped 0 bases and J dropped 6 bases, with 8 bases sitting between them. The CDR3 is 14 residues long. CDR3 region: CASSQDHSSGELFF. CDR3 sequence (DNA): TGCGCCAGCAGCCAAGATCATTCATCCGGGGAGCTGTTTTTT.

This chain joins TRBV9 and TRBJ2-3; D tentatively reads TRBD1 or TRBD2 (5 bases each). The length of the CDR3 is 16 residues. Trimming shortened V by 3 bases and J by 5 bases, and 19 bases separated the two germline ends. Germline V gives CDR1 SGDLS, CDR2 YYNGEE. The CDR3: CASSALGAPTRDTQYF. The CDR3 DNA reads TGTGCCAGCAGCGCCCTCGGGGCCCCTACCAGAGATACGCAGTATTTT.

The rearrangement joins TRBV28 to TRBJ2-6, with D tentatively TRBD2 (7 bases). CDR1 MDHEN and CDR2 SYDVKM come from the germline V gene. Trimming stripped 6 bases from V and 8 bases from J, with 20 bases between. CDR3 size: 16 residues. The CDR3 loop reads CASSPVGGDPPNVLTF. The CDR3 DNA follows: TGTGCCAGCAGCCCCGTAGGGGGGGATCCCCCCAACGTCCTGACTTTC.

This chain connects TRBV7-8 to TRBJ1-2, with D unclear. The germline V gene encodes CDR1 SGHVS and CDR2 FQNEAQ. The CDR3 loop spans 13 amino acids. V was trimmed by 3 bases and J by 4 bases, leaving 9 bases between them. This CDR3 is CASSFSGIYGYTF. DNA of the CDR3: TGTGCCAGCAGCTTCTCCGGGATCTATGGCTACACCTTC.

The chain uses TRBV29-1 and TRBJ2-5; no definite D call. Between the trimmed V and J ends, which lost 3 bases and 0 bases, there was a span of 20 bases. The CDR3 runs to 17 residues. CDR1 is SQVTM, CDR2 ANQGSEA, per germline. CDR3 in DNA: TGCAGCGTTGATGGCGTCCTCCTCACCGTCTACCAAGAGACCCAGTACTTC. Residues: CSVDGVLLTVYQETQYF.

The V call is TRBV7-9, the J call TRBJ2-3, with D possibly being TRBD2 (6 bases). The CDR3 spans 16 residues. Between the trimmed V and J ends, which lost 2 bases and 3 bases, there was a span of 15 bases. Germline V CDR1 and CDR2: SEHNR, FQNEAQ (reference sequence). CDR3 residues: CASSLRDLAHTDTQYF. The CDR3 DNA is TGTGCCAGCAGCTTACGGGACCTAGCGCATACAGATACGCAGTATTTT.

The rearrangement joins TRBV6-6 to TRBJ1-5, with TRBD1 matching 8 bases. The CDR3 is made up of 16 amino acids. CDR1 and CDR2 from the germline V gene are MNHNY and SVGAGI (reference sequence). Trimming took 5 bases from V and 6 from J; bases not matched to a gene: 12. The CDR3 region is CASSTRTGRVGQPQHF. DNA of the CDR3: TGTGCCAGCAGTACCCGGACAGGGAGAGTAGGTCAGCCCCAGCATTTT.

The V gene is TRBV10-3, the J gene TRBJ2-3, with a tentative D call TRBD2 (5 bases). Germline V gene lookup returns CDR1 ENHRY and CDR2 SYGVKD. The CDR3 totals 14 residues. Trimming cost V 7 bases and J 2 bases, with 13 bases left between them. The CDR3 bases are TGTGCCATCAAACGGGATGGGAACACAGATACGCAGTATTTT. Amino acids: CAIKRDGNTDTQYF.

The chain carries TRBV27 and TRBJ2-2; D not resolved. The germline V gene has CDR1 MNHEY and CDR2 SMNVEV (reference sequence). Between the trimmed V and J ends, which lost 8 bases and 0 bases, there was a span of 13 bases. The CDR3 is 15 amino acids. CDR3 amino acids: CASAQVLANTGELFF. CDR3 DNA: TGTGCCAGCGCGCAGGTCCTCGCGAACACCGGGGAGCTGTTTTTT.

The chain has TRBV10-3 and TRBJ2-5, with unresolved D. The DNA end favors TRBJ2-7, so the J call may be wrong. The length of the CDR3 is 12 residues. The germline V gene has CDR1 ENHRY and CDR2 SYGVKD. The CDR3 region is CAIRHPDYEQYF. The CDR3 DNA sequence: TGTGCCATCAGGCACCCAGACTACGAGCAGTACTTC.

Regarding this clone: This CDR3 is also generated by other DNA sequences in the sample. The V gene is TRBV27, the J gene TRBJ2-2; no clear D gene. CDR1 MNHEY and CDR2 SMNVEV come from the germline V gene (reference sequence). V dropped 3 bases and J dropped 3 bases, with 2 bases sitting between them. The CDR3 sequence is 12 residues long. The CDR3 loop reads CASSFHTGELFF. CDR3 bases: TGTGCCAGCAGTTTCCACACCGGGGAGCTGTTTTTT.

The chain uses TRBV2 and TRBJ2-6; D is unclear. The CDR3 extends over 12 amino acids. Trimming shortened V by 9 bases and J by 1 base, and 4 bases separated the two germline ends. Germline CDR1 and CDR2: SNHLY and FYNNEI. The CDR3 DNA reads TGTGCCAGGGTATCTGGGGCCAACGTCCTGACTTTC. Its translation is CARVSGANVLTF.

This chain joins TRBV28 and TRBJ1-5, with D uncertain. V shed 11 bases and J shed 2 bases, with 10 bases lying between them. Germline-derived CDR1 and CDR2 are MDHEN and SYDVKM. This CDR3 has 12 amino acids. DNA for the CDR3: TGTGCCTATGGTAGGGGCAATCAGCCCCAGCATTTT. It translates to CAYGRGNQPQHF.

This clone was picked up one time. The V call is TRBV27, the J call TRBJ2-3; D not certain. The CDR3 length is 14 residues. The V end was cut by 3 bases, the J end by 5 bases, with 12 bases between. Germline V gene sequence: CDR1 MNHEY, CDR2 SMNVEV (reference sequence). As DNA, the CDR3 is TGTGCCAGCAGTTTCGTCAGAGAGCTAGATACGCAGTATTTT. Protein: CASSFVRELDTQYF.

The V gene is TRBV7-3, the J gene TRBJ1-1; perhaps TRBD1 as D (5 bases). Trimming left V 2 bases short and J 5 bases short, with 9 bases between. The germline CDR1 and CDR2 sequences are SGHTA and FQGTGA. CDR3 size: 13 residues. CDR3 amino acids: CASSLGAATEAFF. In DNA, the CDR3 is TGTGCCAGCAGCTTAGGGGCAGCTACTGAAGCTTTCTTT. The full variable domain, its missing parts supplied by reference TRBV7-3 and TRBJ1-1, is GAGVSQTPSNKVTEKGKYVELRCDPISGHTALYWYRQSLGQGPEFLIYFQGTGAADDSGLPNDRFFAVRPEGSVSTLKIQRTERGDSAVYLCASSLGAATEAFFGQGTRLTVV.

The chain links TRBV7-9 to TRBJ1-2; D not resolved. Per germline, CDR1 SEHNR and CDR2 FQNEAQ (reference sequence). V was pared by 1 base and J by 6 bases, with 9 bases between. The CDR3 has 13 residues. The DNA of the CDR3 is TGTGCCAGCAGCTTAGGGATCCAGGATGGCTACACCTTC. Translated: CASSLGIQDGYTF.

The chain carries TRBV28 and TRBJ2-7, with D possibly TRBD2 on 5 matching bases. Germline CDR1 is MDHEN and CDR2 is SYDVKM. The CDR3 totals 15 residues. V was clipped by 5 bases and J by 4 bases, with 18 bases between them. The CDR3 loop reads CASSPLGREYYEQYF. The DNA for the CDR3 is TGTGCCAGCAGTCCCCTTGGAAGGGAGTATTACGAGCAGTACTTC.

The CDR3 bases are TGCGCCAGCAGTGTTAAGGGACAGGGAGCCCAGCCCCAGCATTTT. This sequence encodes CASSVKGQGAQPQHF. The chain uses TRBV10-2 and TRBJ1-5, with 9 bases lining up with TRBD1. The CDR3 runs 15 residues. Germline V CDR1 and CDR2: WSHSY, SAAADI. J lost 7 bases, V lost 4 bases, and 8 bases had no gene match.

The chain carries TRBV14 and TRBJ1-4, with TRBD1 matching 8 bases. The CDR3 spans 13 residues. V lost 4 bases, J lost 9 bases, and 4 bases stayed unmatched. Per the germline V gene, CDR1 is SGHDN and CDR2 is FVKESK. For the CDR3, the DNA is TGTGCCAGCAGCCTCGGACAGGGTAAAAAACTGTTTTTT. Amino acid sequence: CASSLGQGKKLFF.